Given below is one T cell receptor (beta chain) in context. This sample is part of a study of shared clonotypes between healthy human individuals. Cells designated naive CD8 were CD45RO-negative and were positively selected for CCR7, with terminally differentiated effector memory CD45RA+ cells excluded. Looked up from germline, CDR1 is SGHDT and CDR2 is YYEEEE. The CDR3 length is 14 residues. V lost 4 bases and J lost 0, with 9 bases in between. The repertoire was sequenced with immunoSEQ multiplex PCR; TCRdb's copy has only in-frame clones and lacks some. This sample has roughly 2,000,000 clones; 90% to 95% occur once, and the top ten carry over 1.5%.

The TCR was taken from a man aged 18 to 30 in good health. Some clones in this sample may be carry-over from other donors' samples. This chain joins TRBV5-6 and TRBJ2-3; no reliable D call. The sample was naive CD8+ T cells from PBMCs. In nucleotides, the CDR3 is TGTGCCAGCAGCCCGACACCTAGCACAGATACGCAGTATTTT. Protein: CASSPTPSTDTQYF.